This T cell receptor beta chain was observed in a study of a mutant IDH1 vaccine in newly diagnosed glioma. Study-level background: Every participant had undergone radiotherapy, temozolomide, or both before, and most underwent both.

Assay used: immunoSEQ multiplex PCR; TCRdb lists only in-frame clones, some missing. Here the sample spans about 65,000 clones, roughly 85% being singletons. Described time point: week 23, last vaccination. Vaccination comprised doses that each held 300 ug of mutant IDH1 20-mer peptide, plus topical imiquimod. Of note for this clone: What it recognizes is unknown. Other DNA sequences from this sample encode an identical CDR3 as well.

This CDR3 contains 14 residues. The germline gives CDR1 LNHDA, CDR2 SQIVND (reference sequence). Trimming took 4 bases from V and 6 from J; bases not matched to a gene: 4. The gene calls are TRBV19 and TRBJ1-4; 8 nucleotides agree with TRBD1. The source is a man aged 25 to 40 with glioma. Sample: PBMCs, taken from a glioma patient whose treatment included an IDH1 peptide vaccine. The CDR3 loop reads CASSNQGADEKLFF. In nucleotides, the CDR3 is TGTGCCAGTAGTAATCAGGGGGCGGATGAAAAACTGTTTTTT.